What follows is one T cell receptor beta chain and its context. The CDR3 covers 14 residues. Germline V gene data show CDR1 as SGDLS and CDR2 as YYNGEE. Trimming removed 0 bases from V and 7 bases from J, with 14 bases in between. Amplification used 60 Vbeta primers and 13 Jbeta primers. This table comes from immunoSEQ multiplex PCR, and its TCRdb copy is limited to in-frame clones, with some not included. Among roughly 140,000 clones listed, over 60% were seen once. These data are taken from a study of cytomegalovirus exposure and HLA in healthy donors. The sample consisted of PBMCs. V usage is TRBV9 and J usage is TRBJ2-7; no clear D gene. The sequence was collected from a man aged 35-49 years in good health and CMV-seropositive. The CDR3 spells CASSVVVGPGEQYF. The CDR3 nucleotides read TGTGCCAGCAGCGTAGTGGTAGGTCCCGGGGAGCAGTACTTC.